Described below is a single T cell receptor beta chain sequence and its context. Germline V gene data show CDR1 as LNHDA and CDR2 as SQIVND (reference sequence). V shed 6 bases, J shed 4 bases, and the junction held 8 bases outside the gene matches. The CDR3 length is 15 residues. Assay: immunoSEQ multiplex PCR; the TCRdb copy retains only in-frame clones and omits some. The sample includes approximately 110,000 clones, around 66% seen only once; the top ten take approximately 5.9%. This entry belongs to a study of blood T cell repertoires in COVID-19. Sample: peripheral blood. The V and J genes are TRBV19 and TRBJ2-2; TRBD1 aligns across 7 bases. The receptor was isolated from an elderly man with acute or convalescent COVID-19. The CDR3 nucleotides read TGTGCCAGTAGAGAAAGGACAGGATTCACCGGGGAGCTGTTTTTT. Protein product: CASRERTGFTGELFF.